One sample yielded the 3 T cell receptor beta chains listed below, sequenced in a study of regulatory T cells. No antigen is known for these receptors. Amplification used 52 TRBV primers and 13 TRBJ primers. Sequencing used immunoSEQ multiplex PCR; TCRdb keeps in-frame clones, though not all of them. The table has about 23,000 clones, more than 70% seen once. Study-wide findings and caveats: In CD3G-deficient patients, conventional CD4+ T cells were enriched for hydrophobic CDR3 residues at positions 6 and 7.

Sequenced: conventional CD4+ T cells sorted from blood. Source of these receptors: a child between 10 and 17 years old with CD3G deficiency.

The J gene is TRBJ1-2, the V gene TRBV18; the D is unclear. Germline V gives CDR1 KGHSH, CDR2 LQKENI. This CDR3 comprises 14 residues. The V gene lost 2 bases and the J gene lost 2 bases, with 9 bases spanning the gap. CDR3 protein: CASSPFDSNYGYTF. CDR3 nucleotides: TGTGCCAGCTCACCATTCGATTCCAACTATGGCTACACCTTC.

The chain is built from TRBV28 and TRBJ2-7; tentatively, D is TRBD2 (7 bases). From germline, CDR1 is MDHEN and CDR2 SYDVKM. The CDR3 covers 15 residues. Trimming removed 6 bases at V and 4 bases at J, with 19 bases between. The CDR3 protein is CASSSTGGRLYEQYF. The CDR3 DNA reads as TGTGCCAGCAGCTCAACGGGGGGCCGACTTTACGAGCAGTACTTC.

V gene TRBV28 combines with J gene TRBJ2-7; tentative D call: TRBD1 (5 bases). V was cut by 5 bases and J by 2 bases, with 10 bases left in between. CDR1 and CDR2 from the germline V gene are MDHEN and SYDVKM. This CDR3 has 13 residues. CDR3 in DNA: TGTGCCAGCAGTCTGGACAAGACCTACGAGCAGTACTTC. Its protein is CASSLDKTYEQYF. Full variable domain (rest looked up from reference TRBV28 and TRBJ2-7): DVKVTQSSRYLVKRTGEKVFLECVQDMDHENMFWYRQDPGLGLRLIYFSYDVKMKEKGDIPEGYSVSREKKERFSLILESASTNQTSMYLCASSLDKTYEQYFGPGTRLTVT.